This is a list of T cell receptor beta chains from one sample in a study of blood T cell repertoires in COVID-19. The assay was immunoSEQ multiplex PCR, and TCRdb's table has in-frame clones only and misses some. Found here are about 380,000 clones, roughly 87% of them singletons; the top ten hold almost 3%. Sequenced: PBMCs or T cells enriched from blood (not recorded which). These receptors were obtained from a woman aged 25 to 45 who had recovered from COVID-19. The conserved cysteine and the conserved F or W are not part of the CDR3 here. D genes are given only for firm matches. Size is stated for part of the rows, as once, few or many counts, or as a class when the clone is expanded.

j_call: TRBJ2-7; v_call: TRBV7-9; cdr3_length: 15; clone_size: -; d_call: TRBD2; cdr3_aa: ASSTGLAGSASYEQY
j_call: TRBJ1-4; v_call: TRBV7-9; cdr3_length: 12; clone_size: few; d_call: -; cdr3_aa: ASSRRGGSEKLF
j_call: TRBJ1-5; v_call: TRBV19; cdr3_length: 13; clone_size: few; d_call: TRBD1; cdr3_aa: ASSISGGAHQPQH
j_call: TRBJ1-4; v_call: TRBV9; cdr3_length: 12; clone_size: -; d_call: TRBD1; cdr3_aa: ASSVSGTDEKLF
j_call: TRBJ1-1; v_call: TRBV7-2; cdr3_length: 12; clone_size: -; d_call: -; cdr3_aa: ASSLSLLNTEAF
j_call: TRBJ1-1; v_call: TRBV5-6; cdr3_length: 13; clone_size: -; d_call: -; cdr3_aa: ASSGLGDTYTEAF
j_call: TRBJ1-3; v_call: TRBV10-3; cdr3_length: 12; clone_size: -; d_call: -; cdr3_aa: AIAGSFSGNTIY
j_call: TRBJ2-3; v_call: TRBV11-2; cdr3_length: 14; clone_size: once; d_call: TRBD1; cdr3_aa: ASSMDRGIGTDTQY
j_call: TRBJ2-1; v_call: TRBV2; cdr3_length: 11; clone_size: -; d_call: TRBD2; cdr3_aa: ASSGLAGDEQF
j_call: TRBJ2-1; v_call: TRBV5-1; cdr3_length: 12; clone_size: few; d_call: -; cdr3_aa: ASSLGMRYNEQF
j_call: TRBJ2-1; v_call: TRBV13; cdr3_length: 16; clone_size: -; d_call: TRBD2; cdr3_aa: ASSPGLAGVSSYNEQF
j_call: TRBJ1-1; v_call: TRBV19; cdr3_length: 12; clone_size: once; d_call: -; cdr3_aa: ASSEFSGSPTAF
j_call: TRBJ1-2; v_call: TRBV28; cdr3_length: 11; clone_size: -; d_call: -; cdr3_aa: ASSFSLGYGYT
j_call: TRBJ2-7; v_call: TRBV30; cdr3_length: 16; clone_size: once; d_call: TRBD2; cdr3_aa: AWRPLLLAGASRGGQY
j_call: TRBJ2-3; v_call: TRBV20-1; cdr3_length: 11; clone_size: -; d_call: -; cdr3_aa: SASRGIADTQY
j_call: TRBJ1-5; v_call: TRBV28; cdr3_length: 12; clone_size: -; d_call: TRBD1; cdr3_aa: ASSLQGASQPQH
j_call: TRBJ2-1; v_call: TRBV4-1; cdr3_length: 15; clone_size: -; d_call: TRBD2; cdr3_aa: ASSQRTSGGDYNEQF
j_call: TRBJ2-2; v_call: TRBV10-1; cdr3_length: 15; clone_size: -; d_call: TRBD1; cdr3_aa: ASSESEDRAPPGELF
j_call: TRBJ1-2; v_call: TRBV28; cdr3_length: 14; clone_size: -; d_call: -; cdr3_aa: ASTSRGGGNYYGYT
j_call: TRBJ1-5; v_call: TRBV2; cdr3_length: 12; clone_size: -; d_call: TRBD1; cdr3_aa: ASGLRQGRGPQH
j_call: TRBJ1-1; v_call: TRBV2; cdr3_length: 11; clone_size: -; d_call: -; cdr3_aa: ASREGGGTEAF
j_call: TRBJ1-2; v_call: TRBV9; cdr3_length: 12; clone_size: -; d_call: TRBD1; cdr3_aa: ASSPLDRDFGYT
j_call: TRBJ1-3; v_call: TRBV5-5; cdr3_length: 13; clone_size: -; d_call: -; cdr3_aa: ASSHGGASGNTIY
j_call: TRBJ2-7; v_call: TRBV23-1; cdr3_length: 15; clone_size: -; d_call: -; cdr3_aa: ASSQTPLPGCLDEQY
j_call: TRBJ1-1; v_call: TRBV7-2; cdr3_length: 11; clone_size: -; d_call: -; cdr3_aa: ASSLGGGDGAF
j_call: TRBJ1-2; v_call: TRBV7-2; cdr3_length: 13; clone_size: -; d_call: -; cdr3_aa: ASSLDVGLQEGYT
j_call: TRBJ1-2; v_call: TRBV9; cdr3_length: 11; clone_size: -; d_call: -; cdr3_aa: AGSPDSVYGYT
j_call: TRBJ2-2; v_call: TRBV2; cdr3_length: 12; clone_size: -; d_call: TRBD2; cdr3_aa: ASMGLGNTGELF
j_call: TRBJ2-7; v_call: TRBV19; cdr3_length: 11; clone_size: -; d_call: TRBD2; cdr3_aa: ASSIGTRGEQY
j_call: TRBJ1-5; v_call: TRBV28; cdr3_length: 12; clone_size: few; d_call: TRBD1; cdr3_aa: ASSFGTGNQPQH
j_call: TRBJ2-3; v_call: TRBV6-4; cdr3_length: 11; clone_size: -; d_call: -; cdr3_aa: ASSLTSTDTQY
j_call: TRBJ1-6; v_call: TRBV7-3; cdr3_length: 13; clone_size: -; d_call: -; cdr3_aa: ASSRGRSYNSPLH
j_call: TRBJ2-7; v_call: TRBV9; cdr3_length: 15; clone_size: -; d_call: TRBD1; cdr3_aa: ASSVESRGQGVYEQY
j_call: TRBJ2-5; v_call: TRBV19; cdr3_length: 13; clone_size: -; d_call: -; cdr3_aa: ASSPRDWYQETQY
j_call: TRBJ1-2; v_call: TRBV5-6; cdr3_length: 11; clone_size: -; d_call: -; cdr3_aa: ASSLDRVGSYT
j_call: TRBJ2-7; v_call: TRBV13; cdr3_length: 16; clone_size: -; d_call: TRBD1; cdr3_aa: ASSSGQGRDTTAYEQY
j_call: TRBJ2-1; v_call: TRBV7-9; cdr3_length: 14; clone_size: -; d_call: TRBD1; cdr3_aa: ASSLAGTASYNEQF
j_call: TRBJ1-4; v_call: TRBV9; cdr3_length: 15; clone_size: -; d_call: -; cdr3_aa: ASSVAPTRQAGEKLF
j_call: TRBJ2-1; v_call: TRBV2; cdr3_length: 17; clone_size: few; d_call: -; cdr3_aa: ASSEALRGRSRTYNEQF
j_call: TRBJ1-5; v_call: TRBV11-3; cdr3_length: 15; clone_size: -; d_call: -; cdr3_aa: ASSPAGGKIGNQPQH
j_call: TRBJ1-3; v_call: TRBV11-2; cdr3_length: 14; clone_size: -; d_call: -; cdr3_aa: ASSWGQGPPGNTIY